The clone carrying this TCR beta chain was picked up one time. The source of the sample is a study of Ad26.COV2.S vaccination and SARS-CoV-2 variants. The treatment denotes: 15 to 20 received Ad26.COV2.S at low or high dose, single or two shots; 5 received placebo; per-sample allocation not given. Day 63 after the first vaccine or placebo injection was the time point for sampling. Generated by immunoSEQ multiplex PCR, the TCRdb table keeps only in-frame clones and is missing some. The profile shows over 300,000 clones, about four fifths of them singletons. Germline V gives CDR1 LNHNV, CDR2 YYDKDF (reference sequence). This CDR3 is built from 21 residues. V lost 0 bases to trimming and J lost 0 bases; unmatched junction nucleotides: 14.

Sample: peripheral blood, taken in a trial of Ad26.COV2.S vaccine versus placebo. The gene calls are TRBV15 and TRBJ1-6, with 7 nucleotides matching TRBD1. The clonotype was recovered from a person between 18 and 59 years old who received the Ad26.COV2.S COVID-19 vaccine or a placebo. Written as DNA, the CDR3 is TGTGCCACCAGCAGAGATATTCGGTTGGGACAGAGAATCTCCTATAATTCACCCCTCCACTTT. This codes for CATSRDIRLGQRISYNSPLHF.